The 28 T cell receptor beta chains below were found in one sample sequenced in a study of shared clonotypes between healthy human individuals. The method was immunoSEQ multiplex PCR; TCRdb's version includes in-frame clones alone and lacks a portion of them. There are 400,000 to 600,000 clones in the sample; about 96% occur only once, and around 0.067% lies in the top ten. Specimen: naive CD4+ T cells sorted from blood. Subset meaning: CD45RA+ positively selected. These receptors were taken from a woman younger than 45 in good health.

This chain links TRBV9 with TRBJ2-1, with D hard to call. The V and J ends lost 3 bases and 7 bases respectively, with 11 bases between them. CDR1 SGDLS and CDR2 YYNGEE come from the germline V gene. The CDR3 runs 13 residues. The CDR3: CASSAGRANEQFF. The DNA of the CDR3 is TGTGCCAGCAGCGCAGGACGAGCGAATGAGCAGTTCTTC. The whole variable domain, remainder taken from reference TRBV9 and TRBJ2-1, is DSGVTQTPKHLITATGQRVTLRCSPRSGDLSVYWYQQSLDQGLQFLIQYYNGEERAKGNILERFSAQQFPDLHSELNLSSLELGDSALYFCASSAGRANEQFFGPGTRLTVL.

This clone was observed a handful of times. The chain joins TRBV30 to TRBJ1-1; D gene unclear. This CDR3 has 13 amino acids. With 1 base removed from V and 0 bases from J, the gap between germline ends came to 6 bases. Per germline, CDR1 GTSNPN and CDR2 SVGIG (reference sequence). CDR3 nucleotide sequence: TGTGCCTGGAGTGAACAGTTGAACACTGAAGCTTTCTTT. Its translation is CAWSEQLNTEAFF.

This clone came up a few times. The V gene is TRBV2, the J gene TRBJ1-5, with unresolved D. Germline lookup yields CDR1 SNHLY and CDR2 FYNNEI. The CDR3 covers 12 residues. Trimming shortened V by 8 bases and J by 5 bases, and 10 bases separated the two germline ends. CDR3 residues: CASRAEDQPQHF. The CDR3 nucleotides are TGTGCCAGCCGGGCCGAAGATCAGCCCCAGCATTTT.

This clone was recorded only once. The chain is built from TRBV10-3 and TRBJ2-3, with a tentative D call TRBD2 (6 bases). The CDR3 contains 17 residues. Germline V gene sequence: CDR1 ENHRY, CDR2 SYGVKD. V was cut by 0 bases and J by 0 bases, with 13 bases left in between. CDR3 loop: CAISESTRQSSTDTQYF. CDR3 DNA: TGTGCCATCAGTGAGTCGACTAGACAGTCTAGCACAGATACGCAGTATTTT.

This rearrangement joins TRBV6-5 to TRBJ2-7, with 9 bases that match TRBD2. V lost 2 bases, J lost 4 bases, and 6 bases stayed unmatched. CDR3 length: 15 residues. The germline CDR1 and CDR2 sequences are MNHEY and SVGAGI. The CDR3 DNA follows: TGTGCCAGCAGTTACCTCGCGGGAGGGAATTACGAGCAGTACTTC. This sequence encodes CASSYLAGGNYEQYF.

The chain carries TRBV2 and TRBJ1-4, with no clear D. CDR1 and CDR2 from the germline V gene are SNHLY and FYNNEI. This CDR3 contains 12 residues. Between the trimmed V and J ends, which lost 8 bases and 7 bases, there was a span of 11 bases. The CDR3 sequence: CASAGRTEKLFF. In DNA form, the CDR3 reads TGTGCCAGCGCTGGTCGGACTGAAAAACTGTTTTTT. The full variable domain, completed using reference TRBV2 and TRBJ1-4, is EPEVTQTPSHQVTQMGQEVILRCVPISNHLYFYWYRQILGQKVEFLVSFYNNEISEKSEIFDDQFSVERPDGSNFTLKIRSTKLEDSAMYFCASAGRTEKLFFGSGTQLSVL.

The chain carries TRBV5-8 and TRBJ2-7; D might be TRBD2 (6 bases). This CDR3 region has 15 residues. The V end lost 7 bases, the J end lost 0 bases, and 17 bases lay between the germline ends. CDR1 is SGHTS and CDR2 is YDEGEE in the germline V gene. The CDR3 DNA sequence: TGTGCCAGCGGGCGGGGCAGTCCTATCTCCTACGAGCAGTACTTC. Translation gives CASGRGSPISYEQYF.

For this clone: The junction does not match germline at one end; this may be a read error. V usage is TRBV6-1 and J usage is TRBJ2-3, with 15 bases fitting TRBD2. The CDR3 contains 18 residues. The germline V gene encodes CDR1 MNHNS and CDR2 SASEGT. CDR3 in amino acids: CASREGGTSGRRTDTQYF. Written as DNA, the CDR3 is TGTGCCAGCAGGGAAGGCGGGACTAGCGGGAGGAGAACAGATACGCAGTATTTT.

J is TRBJ2-7 and V is TRBV6-1, with 8 bases identical to TRBD2. Germline V lookup: CDR1 MNHNS, CDR2 SASEGT. This CDR3 region has 12 residues. J was trimmed by 6 bases and V by 11 bases; bases with no gene match: 9. CDR3 nucleotide sequence: TGTGCCGCCGGGTTACGGGAGGGCGAGCAGTACTTC. Its protein is CAAGLREGEQYF.

The chain employs TRBV6-5 and TRBJ2-1; TRBD1 matches at 9 bases. J gave up 8 bases and V 0 bases, and 2 bases lay outside the gene matches. This CDR3 has 14 residues. Germline V gives CDR1 MNHEY, CDR2 SVGAGI. The chain's CDR3 is CASSYSTGGHEQFF. The CDR3 nucleotides are TGTGCCAGCAGTTACTCGACAGGGGGACATGAGCAGTTCTTC.

This clone was detected once. The V and J genes are TRBV5-1 and TRBJ1-3, with D unclear. Germline V CDR1 and CDR2: SGHRS, YFSETQ. V dropped 2 bases and J dropped 1 base, with 7 bases sitting between them. This CDR3 is 14 amino acids long. CDR3 coding DNA: TGCGCCAGCAGCTTCGGACCATCTGGAAACACCATATATTTT. Translated, it gives CASSFGPSGNTIYF.

The J gene is TRBJ1-2, the V gene TRBV7-9; 8 nucleotides match TRBD1. The germline CDR1 and CDR2 sequences are SEHNR and FQNEAQ (reference sequence). CDR3 length equals 13 residues. The CDR3 is CAADAGQEYGYTF. The CDR3 DNA is TGTGCGGCTGACGCGGGACAGGAATATGGCTACACCTTC.

This clone has more than one count but fewer than ten. The chain has TRBV7-3 and TRBJ2-7, with a possible D match to TRBD2 (5 bases). Germline V gives CDR1 SGHTA, CDR2 FQGTGA. Trimming pared 5 bases from V and 0 bases from J, leaving 14 bases between. The CDR3 is made up of 15 amino acids. CDR3 sequence: CASSHSVMSSYEQYF. In nucleotides, the CDR3 is TGTGCCAGCAGCCATAGCGTAATGAGCTCCTACGAGCAGTACTTC.

The genes are TRBV6-1 and TRBJ1-2; D is ambiguous. The germline V and J ends were trimmed by 2 bases and 12 bases, with 16 bases remaining between them. This CDR3 contains 13 residues. CDR1 is MNHNS and CDR2 is SASEGT in the germline V gene. The CDR3 DNA reads as TGTGCCAGCAGTGAATCGCGGCGGTCGCTTAACACCTTC. This encodes CASSESRRSLNTF.

This sequence joins TRBV7-2 and TRBJ2-5, with D perhaps TRBD2 (5 bases). CDR1 is SGHTA, CDR2 FQGNSA, per germline. V shed 2 bases and J shed 4 bases, with 11 bases lying between them. The CDR3 has 14 residues. CDR3 protein: CASSLLRAAETQYF. CDR3 nucleotides: TGTGCCAGCAGCTTATTGCGGGCGGCAGAGACCCAGTACTTC.

The chain uses TRBV5-1 and TRBJ1-4; TRBD1 might be the D (6 bases). The CDR3 spans 15 residues. Germline lookup yields CDR1 SGHRS and CDR2 YFSETQ. Between the trimmed V and J ends, which lost 3 bases and 4 bases, there was a span of 13 bases. The CDR3 loop is CASSSAGTLNEKLFF. In nucleotides, the CDR3 is TGCGCCAGCAGCTCCGCCGGGACACTTAATGAAAAACTGTTTTTT.

The chain combines TRBV12-2 with TRBJ1-1. TRBV12-2 is a listed pseudogene. The CDR3 has 16 amino acids. The CDR3: CASRCGQGRANTEAFF. In DNA, the CDR3 is TGTGCAAGTCGCTGCGGCCAGGGACGGGCGAACACTGAAGCTTTCTTT.

The J gene is TRBJ2-5, the V gene TRBV14, with D uncertain. The end of the DNA is better explained by TRBJ2-7, so the J call may be wrong. The length of the CDR3 is 12 residues. Germline V lookup: CDR1 SGHDN, CDR2 FVKESK. The CDR3 DNA reads TGTGCCAGCAGCCACGGGTTCTACGAGCAGTACTTC. It encodes CASSHGFYEQYF.

A word on this clone: In the same sample, other DNA sequences code for this CDR3. J is TRBJ1-2 and V is TRBV28, with D possibly matching TRBD1 (5 bases). The CDR3 length is 13 residues. The V gene's germline CDR1 is MDHEN and CDR2 SYDVKM. V lost 6 bases and J lost 0, with 8 bases in between. Here the CDR3 DNA reads TGTGCCAGCAGGCCGACAGCTAACTATGGCTACACCTTC. Its protein product is CASRPTANYGYTF.

The table lists this clone with a few counts. V is TRBV5-1 and J is TRBJ1-4; tentative D call: TRBD1 (5 bases). Germline loops: CDR1 SGHRS, CDR2 YFSETQ. With 0 bases removed from V and 7 bases from J, the gap between germline ends came to 13 bases. The CDR3 extends over 15 amino acids. This chain's CDR3 is CASSLVGQAGEKLFF. CDR3 DNA sequence: TGCGCCAGCAGCTTGGTGGGGCAGGCGGGTGAAAAACTGTTTTTT.

The V call is TRBV4-1, the J call TRBJ2-1; TRBD2 aligns across 9 bases. Trimming took 5 bases from V and 7 from J; bases not matched to a gene: 12. Germline V gives CDR1 MGHRA, CDR2 YSYEKL. The CDR3 totals 16 residues. CDR3 coding DNA: TGCGCCAGCAGCGCGCATCTAGCGGGGTTCGTGAATGAGCAGTTCTTC. Translated: CASSAHLAGFVNEQFF.

The rearrangement links TRBV4-1 to TRBJ2-7, with unresolved D. Trimming stripped 4 bases from V and 5 bases from J, with 15 bases between. CDR1 is MGHRA, CDR2 YSYEKL, per germline. The length of the CDR3 is 14 residues. The chain's CDR3 is CASSLPYSRDEQYF. CDR3 DNA: TGCGCCAGCAGCCTCCCTTATTCGCGAGACGAGCAGTACTTC.

This clone has just one count. The rearrangement joins TRBV7-6 to TRBJ2-5; D is tentatively TRBD1 or TRBD2 (6 bases each). Judging by the DNA end, TRBJ2-7 fits better; the J call may be wrong. This CDR3 spans 15 amino acids. Germline V gene lookup returns CDR1 SGHVS and CDR2 FNYEAQ. CDR3 sequence reads: CASSSGAQLQTEQYF. The CDR3 DNA follows: TGTGCCAGCAGCTCGGGGGCCCAGCTGCAAACCGAGCAGTACTTC.

Note on this clone: At one end, the junction sequence differs from germline, possibly due to a read error. The chain couples TRBV11-2 to TRBJ1-1; D unresolved. Looked up from germline, CDR1 is SGHAT and CDR2 is FQNNGV. This CDR3 comprises 14 residues. The CDR3 DNA sequence: TGTGCCAGCAGCCTAGAGGGCACGTGGACTGAAGCTTTCTTT. Its protein product is CASSLEGTWTEAFF.

The V and J genes are TRBV7-9 and TRBJ2-5; 8 nucleotides align to TRBD1. The length of the CDR3 is 17 residues. The V gene end was trimmed by 5 bases and the J gene end by 1 base; junction bases not matched to a gene: 12. Germline V gene sequence: CDR1 SEHNR, CDR2 FQNEAQ (reference sequence). Here the CDR3 reads CASSQQWDRLGQETQYF. The CDR3 DNA sequence: TGTGCCAGCAGCCAACAGTGGGACAGGTTGGGCCAAGAGACCCAGTACTTC.

This clone appeared once. The chain carries TRBV28 and TRBJ2-3; unclear D gene. In germline, CDR1 is MDHEN, CDR2 SYDVKM. Trimming took off 3 bases at V and 5 bases at J, with 9 bases between the two ends. The CDR3 extends over 13 amino acids. CDR3 nucleotides: TGTGCCAGCAGTTTCACTGTCCGAGATACGCAGTATTTT. Translated: CASSFTVRDTQYF.

V and J are TRBV19 and TRBJ2-5; D perhaps matches TRBD1 (6 bases). The DNA end favors TRBJ2-7, so the J call may be wrong. This CDR3 is built from 14 residues. Germline lookup yields CDR1 LNHDA and CDR2 SQIVND (reference sequence). Here the CDR3 reads CASSTSQGNYEQYF. CDR3 in DNA: TGTGCCAGTAGTACATCACAGGGTAACTACGAGCAGTACTTC.

The rearrangement links TRBV5-1 to TRBJ1-1, with D perhaps matching TRBD1 (6 bases). This CDR3 is 14 amino acids long. Between the trimmed V and J ends, which lost 0 bases and 3 bases, there was a span of 9 bases. Germline V lookup: CDR1 SGHRS, CDR2 YFSETQ. The CDR3: CASSLGGHDTEAFF. In nucleotides, the CDR3 is TGCGCCAGCAGCTTGGGGGGGCATGACACTGAAGCTTTCTTT.